Listed below are T cell receptor beta chains from one sample, sequenced in a study of cytomegalovirus exposure and HLA in healthy donors. Data came from immunoSEQ multiplex PCR; TCRdb stores just in-frame clones and leaves some out. The sample holds 100,000 to 150,000 clones, 73% seen once. Specimen: PBMCs. These receptors came from a woman in her thirties or forties in good health and CMV-seropositive. CDR3s include the opening cysteine and the closing phenylalanine or tryptophan. The D gene is left open where the match is weak. Not all rows give a size; the values are once, few, many and, for expanded clones, a class.

clone_size: NA
v_call: TRBV29-1
d_call: TRBD1
j_call: TRBJ1-5
cdr3_aa: CSVAQGLGNQPQHF
cdr3_nt: TGCAGCGTTGCACAGGGGTTGGGCAATCAGCCCCAGCATTTT

clone_size: few
v_call: TRBV2
d_call: TRBD2
j_call: TRBJ2-1
cdr3_aa: CASSEPAGGYNEQFF
cdr3_nt: TGTGCCAGCAGTGAGCCGGCGGGGGGGTACAATGAGCAGTTCTTC

clone_size: NA
v_call: TRBV7-2
d_call: TRBD1
j_call: TRBJ1-2
cdr3_aa: CASSSRQGVGYGYTF
cdr3_nt: TGTGCCAGCAGCTCCCGACAGGGCGTCGGCTATGGCTACACCTTC

clone_size: NA
v_call: TRBV7-8
d_call: TRBD1
j_call: TRBJ1-5
cdr3_aa: CASSSYEKTGWNQPQHF
cdr3_nt: TGTGCCAGCAGCTCGTACGAAAAGACAGGGTGGAATCAGCCCCAGCATTTT

clone_size: NA
v_call: TRBV6-6
d_call: NA
j_call: TRBJ1-3
cdr3_aa: CASRDQGSSGNTIYF
cdr3_nt: TGTGCCAGCAGGGATCAGGGGAGCTCTGGAAACACCATATATTTT

clone_size: NA
v_call: TRBV6-1
d_call: TRBD1
j_call: TRBJ1-4
cdr3_aa: CASSRDRVEKLFF
cdr3_nt: TGTGCCAGCAGTCGGGACAGGGTTGAAAAACTGTTTTTT

clone_size: few
v_call: TRBV5-5
d_call: NA
j_call: TRBJ2-1
cdr3_aa: CASSLAGAGGSYNEQFF
cdr3_nt: TGTGCCAGCAGCTTGGCGGGGGCAGGGGGCTCCTACAATGAGCAGTTCTTC

clone_size: NA
v_call: TRBV6-1
d_call: NA
j_call: TRBJ1-2
cdr3_aa: CASSEAGGNYGYTF
cdr3_nt: TGTGCCAGCAGTGAAGCGGGGGGAAACTATGGCTACACCTTC

clone_size: once
v_call: TRBV19
d_call: NA
j_call: TRBJ2-3
cdr3_aa: CASSIAPGLDTQYF
cdr3_nt: TGTGCCAGTAGTATCGCACCCGGACTTGATACGCAGTATTTT

clone_size: NA
v_call: TRBV9
d_call: TRBD2
j_call: TRBJ2-7
cdr3_aa: CASSARTSGEQYF
cdr3_nt: TGTGCCAGCAGCGCCCGGACTAGCGGAGAGCAGTACTTC

clone_size: few
v_call: TRBV5-1
d_call: TRBD1
j_call: TRBJ2-4
cdr3_aa: CASSLDSGGWNIQYF
cdr3_nt: TGCGCCAGCAGCTTGGATTCAGGGGGCTGGAACATTCAGTACTTC

clone_size: once
v_call: TRBV5-1
d_call: NA
j_call: TRBJ1-1
cdr3_aa: CASSSDTEAFF
cdr3_nt: TGCGCCAGCAGCTCCGACACTGAAGCTTTCTTT

clone_size: once
v_call: TRBV7-9
d_call: TRBD2
j_call: TRBJ2-1
cdr3_aa: CASSQSGTSGVLDEQFF
cdr3_nt: TGTGCCAGCAGCCAGTCCGGGACTAGCGGGGTCTTGGATGAGCAGTTCTTC

clone_size: NA
v_call: TRBV28
d_call: NA
j_call: TRBJ1-2
cdr3_aa: CASQPGGDYGYTF
cdr3_nt: TGTGCCAGCCAGCCGGGGGGGGACTATGGCTACACCTTC

clone_size: NA
v_call: TRBV7-2
d_call: TRBD1
j_call: TRBJ2-7
cdr3_aa: CASSLTGGSSYEQYF
cdr3_nt: TGTGCCAGCAGCTTAACAGGGGGGAGCTCCTACGAGCAGTACTTC

clone_size: once
v_call: TRBV5-1
d_call: NA
j_call: TRBJ1-1
cdr3_aa: CASSRRGGIMNTEAFF
cdr3_nt: TGCGCCAGCAGCCGAAGGGGGGGAATAATGAACACTGAAGCTTTCTTT

clone_size: NA
v_call: TRBV19
d_call: NA
j_call: TRBJ1-1
cdr3_aa: CASSFLGQEAFF
cdr3_nt: TGTGCCAGTAGTTTCTTGGGGCAGGAAGCTTTCTTT

clone_size: NA
v_call: TRBV30
d_call: NA
j_call: TRBJ1-2
cdr3_aa: CAGARANYGYTF
cdr3_nt: TGTGCCGGGGCCAGGGCTAACTATGGCTACACCTTC

clone_size: NA
v_call: TRBV6-5
d_call: NA
j_call: TRBJ2-7
cdr3_aa: CASSRRGAPKEAQYF
cdr3_nt: TGTGCCAGCAGTAGGAGGGGTGCCCCTAAAGAGGCCCAGTACTTC

clone_size: NA
v_call: TRBV7-9
d_call: NA
j_call: TRBJ1-2
cdr3_aa: CASSLVQTGFYTF
cdr3_nt: TGTGCCAGCAGCCTCGTCCAGACAGGTTTCTACACCTTC

clone_size: few
v_call: TRBV5-1
d_call: TRBD1
j_call: TRBJ1-1
cdr3_aa: CASSLRRGGETEAFF
cdr3_nt: TGCGCCAGCAGCTTGAGGCGAGGGGGCGAGACTGAAGCTTTCTTT

clone_size: NA
v_call: TRBV6-1
d_call: NA
j_call: TRBJ1-2
cdr3_aa: CASSTLIGGYTF
cdr3_nt: TGTGCCAGCAGTACCCTAATCGGGGGCTACACCTTC

clone_size: once
v_call: TRBV30
d_call: TRBD1
j_call: TRBJ2-7
cdr3_aa: CAWSDGTGLDEQYF
cdr3_nt: TGTGCCTGGAGTGATGGGACAGGGTTGGACGAGCAGTACTTC

clone_size: NA
v_call: TRBV19
d_call: NA
j_call: TRBJ2-7
cdr3_aa: CASSTRVQSPYEQYF
cdr3_nt: TGTGCCAGTAGTACCCGGGTTCAATCCCCCTACGAGCAGTACTTC

clone_size: few
v_call: TRBV19
d_call: NA
j_call: TRBJ1-6
cdr3_aa: CASSIGGYFSPLHF
cdr3_nt: TGTGCCAGTAGTATAGGGGGCTACTTTTCACCCCTCCACTTT

clone_size: NA
v_call: TRBV18
d_call: NA
j_call: TRBJ2-3
cdr3_aa: CASSRIADTDTQYF
cdr3_nt: TGTGCCAGCTCACGGATAGCAGACACAGATACGCAGTATTTT

clone_size: NA
v_call: TRBV5-1
d_call: NA
j_call: TRBJ2-1
cdr3_aa: CASSLDPSSNEQFF
cdr3_nt: TGCGCCAGCAGCTTGGATCCGAGTAGCAATGAGCAGTTCTTC

clone_size: NA
v_call: TRBV18
d_call: NA
j_call: TRBJ2-7
cdr3_aa: CASSPPGQRHEQYF
cdr3_nt: TGTGCCAGCTCACCACCCGGACAGCGCCACGAGCAGTACTTC

clone_size: few
v_call: TRBV15
d_call: NA
j_call: TRBJ1-5
cdr3_aa: CATSPEKWANSNQPQHF
cdr3_nt: TGTGCCACCAGCCCAGAGAAATGGGCAAATAGCAATCAGCCCCAGCATTTT

clone_size: NA
v_call: TRBV19
d_call: NA
j_call: TRBJ1-2
cdr3_aa: CASSHRGGLGNYGYTF
cdr3_nt: TGTGCCAGTAGCCACCGGGGAGGTCTGGGGAACTATGGCTACACCTTC

clone_size: NA
v_call: TRBV6-1
d_call: NA
j_call: TRBJ2-2
cdr3_aa: CASSPTAGAGELFF
cdr3_nt: TGTGCCAGCAGTCCGACAGCTGGCGCCGGGGAGCTGTTTTTT

clone_size: NA
v_call: TRBV2
d_call: NA
j_call: TRBJ1-2
cdr3_aa: CASSEEWSSGYTF
cdr3_nt: TGTGCCAGCAGTGAAGAATGGAGTTCTGGCTACACCTTC

clone_size: NA
v_call: TRBV7-2
d_call: TRBD1
j_call: TRBJ1-5
cdr3_aa: CASSHGTGKQPQHF
cdr3_nt: TGTGCCAGCAGCCATGGGACAGGGAAACAGCCCCAGCATTTT

clone_size: NA
v_call: TRBV6-5
d_call: TRBD2
j_call: TRBJ2-7
cdr3_aa: CASSHLAGGPSEQYF
cdr3_nt: TGTGCCAGCAGTCACCTGGCGGGAGGGCCGTCCGAGCAGTACTTC

clone_size: NA
v_call: TRBV5-1
d_call: TRBD1
j_call: TRBJ1-1
cdr3_aa: CASSLDWQGAEAFF
cdr3_nt: TGCGCCAGCAGCTTGGATTGGCAGGGGGCTGAAGCTTTCTTT

clone_size: few
v_call: TRBV7-9
d_call: NA
j_call: TRBJ2-5
cdr3_aa: CASSVARDQETQYF
cdr3_nt: TGTGCCAGCAGCGTCGCCCGGGACCAAGAGACCCAGTACTTC